These 27 T cell receptor beta chains share one sample of origin, sequenced in a study of beta chain features in type 1 diabetes. Every bit of the isolated RNA underwent reverse transcription, so sequencing read expressed TCRB transcripts. The table came from immunoSEQ multiplex PCR; TCRdb's copy has only in-frame clones and leaves some out. Of around 340,000 clones in the sample, around a fifth were seen once. The source material was naive CD4+ T cells from blood. The origin of the receptors is a young woman in good health.

The chain is built from TRBV7-2 and TRBJ1-4; D gene ambiguous. Germline values: CDR1 SGHTA, CDR2 FQGNSA. The CDR3 is made up of 14 amino acids. Trimming left V 4 bases short and J 1 base short, with 7 bases between. Written as DNA, the CDR3 is TGTGCCAGCAGCTCCCGGGGAACTAATGAAAAACTGTTTTTT. Protein product: CASSSRGTNEKLFF. Full variable domain (missing parts from reference TRBV7-2 and TRBJ1-4): GAGVSQSPSNKVTEKGKDVELRCDPISGHTALYWYRQSLGQGLEFLIYFQGNSAPDKSGLPSDRFSAERTGGSVSTLTIQRTQQEDSAVYLCASSSRGTNEKLFFGSGTQLSVL.

This sequence joins TRBV18 and TRBJ1-2, with 8 bases that match TRBD1. With V trimmed by 1 base and J by 6 bases, 7 bases remained unmatched. Per germline, CDR1 KGHSH and CDR2 LQKENI. The CDR3 loop spans 15 amino acids. The CDR3 bases are TGTGCCAGCTCACCACAGGCAGGGGGCAGGGATGGCTACACCTTC. Its protein is CASSPQAGGRDGYTF.

In this sample, this clone turned up a few times. The V gene is TRBV7-9, the J gene TRBJ1-2; possibly TRBD1 for D (6 bases). V lost 5 bases to trimming and J lost 2 bases, with 9 bases between them. This CDR3 region has 13 residues. The germline V gene encodes CDR1 SEHNR and CDR2 FQNEAQ (reference sequence). The CDR3 sequence is CASSDGQNYGYTF. CDR3 nucleotide sequence: TGTGCCAGCAGCGATGGACAGAACTATGGCTACACCTTC.

This sequence joins TRBV10-3 and TRBJ2-3, with TRBD2 identical over 11 bases. CDR1 and CDR2 (germline): ENHRY, SYGVKD. The length of the CDR3 is 15 residues. V trimming: 11 bases; J trimming: 3 bases; junction bases outside the gene matches: 10. The CDR3 here is CASCRGLAETDTQYF. The CDR3 DNA reads TGTGCCTCCTGCAGGGGACTAGCGGAGACAGATACGCAGTATTTT.

The genes are TRBV9 and TRBJ2-3, with 13 positions matching TRBD2. There are 15 residues in the CDR3. V shed 4 bases, J shed 5 bases, and the junction held 4 bases outside the gene matches. The germline CDR1 and CDR2 sequences are SGDLS and YYNGEE. The CDR3 reads CASSPRTSGGDTQYF. In nucleotides, the CDR3 is TGTGCCAGCAGCCCTCGGACTAGCGGGGGAGATACGCAGTATTTT.

The chain employs TRBV4-1 and TRBJ1-2; a possible D gene is TRBD1 (5 bases). CDR1 and CDR2 (germline): MGHRA, YSYEKL. CDR3 size: 15 residues. Trimming left V 0 bases short and J 2 bases short, with 10 bases between. CDR3 in amino acids: CASSQDMRGNYGYTF. In DNA, the CDR3 is TGCGCCAGCAGCCAAGATATGCGGGGGAACTATGGCTACACCTTC.

The J gene is TRBJ2-7, the V gene TRBV30; TRBD1 aligns across 8 bases. V gave up 4 bases and J gave up 5 bases; unmatched junction bases: 4. The germline gives CDR1 GTSNPN, CDR2 SVGIG (reference sequence). The length of the CDR3 is 12 residues. The CDR3 region has the DNA TGTGCCTGGACAGGGGGCGGTCACGAGCAGTACTTC. This gives the protein CAWTGGGHEQYF.

This clone has more than one count but fewer than ten. Other DNA sequences in this sample translate to the same CDR3. CDR3 nucleotide sequence: TGCAGCGTTGGCGGGAGCAATCAGCCCCAGCATTTT. Translating gives CSVGGSNQPQHF. The chain has TRBV29-1 and TRBJ1-5; D is unresolved. Trimming pared 4 bases from V and 1 base from J, leaving 5 bases between. Germline lookup yields CDR1 SQVTM and CDR2 ANQGSEA. The CDR3 has 12 residues.

The V and J genes are TRBV6-5 and TRBJ2-1; TRBD2 is a possible D gene (6 bases). V lost 3 bases to trimming and J lost 9 bases, with 12 bases between them. The CDR3 has 13 amino acids. Germline V CDR1 and CDR2: MNHEY, SVGAGI. DNA of the CDR3: TGTGCCAGCAGTTATTCGCGGGGCAGTGAGCAGTTCTTC. As protein: CASSYSRGSEQFF.

The chain recombines TRBV6-1 with TRBJ2-3, with D maybe TRBD1 (5 bases). This CDR3 is 15 amino acids long. Deletions cut 6 bases from V and 1 base from J, with 14 bases between. Germline CDR1 is MNHNS and CDR2 is SASEGT. The CDR3 region has the DNA TGTGCCAGCAGCCCTCGGCAGGGTGGCACAGATACGCAGTATTTT. Protein product: CASSPRQGGTDTQYF.

In its sample, this clone was seen a few times. The rearrangement links TRBV2 to TRBJ1-5, with D unresolved. The CDR3 has 13 residues. CDR1 is SNHLY and CDR2 is FYNNEI in the germline V gene. With 4 bases removed from V and 9 bases from J, the gap between germline ends came to 13 bases. CDR3 sequence reads: CASSVQVLGPQHF. CDR3 in DNA: TGTGCCAGCAGTGTCCAGGTTCTGGGGCCCCAGCATTTT.

The table lists this clone with a few counts. V and J are TRBV30 and TRBJ2-5; 7 bases agree with TRBD2. Losses at the gene ends were 1 base for V and 2 bases for J; bases not matched to a gene: 4. CDR1 and CDR2 (germline): GTSNPN, SVGIG (reference sequence). The CDR3 runs to 14 residues. The CDR3 DNA reads TGTGCCTGGAGTGCCGGACTAGGTCAAGAGACCCAGTACTTC. This codes for CAWSAGLGQETQYF. The full variable domain, completed using reference TRBV30 and TRBJ2-5, is SQTIHQWPATLVQPVGSPLSLECTVEGTSNPNLYWYRQAAGRGLQLLFYSVGIGQISSEVPQNLSASRPQDRQFILSSKKLLLSDSGFYLCAWSAGLGQETQYFGPGTRLLVL.

This chain links TRBV6-6 with TRBJ2-5; D is ambiguous. Deletions cut 8 bases from V and 9 bases from J, with 13 bases between. CDR3 size: 11 residues. Germline CDR1 reads MNHNY; CDR2 reads SVGAGI (reference sequence). The CDR3 reads CASGNRVSQYF. The CDR3 nucleotides read TGTGCCAGCGGAAACCGGGTGTCCCAGTACTTC.

Only a few counts were recorded for this clone. This sequence joins TRBV29-1 and TRBJ1-2; perhaps TRBD1 as D (5 bases). CDR3 length equals 13 residues. V was trimmed by 6 bases and J by 2 bases, leaving 13 bases between them. CDR1 is SQVTM, CDR2 ANQGSEA, per germline. The CDR3 loop reads CSVQQDPNYGYTF. CDR3 sequence (DNA): TGCAGCGTCCAACAGGACCCCAACTATGGCTACACCTTC.

The chain recombines TRBV9 with TRBJ2-5; 8 nucleotides agree with TRBD2. CDR1 is SGDLS and CDR2 is YYNGEE in the germline V gene. V was clipped by 5 bases and J by 0 bases; unmatched bases: 6. The length of the CDR3 is 15 residues. CDR3 residues: CASSLSGTDQETQYF. DNA for the CDR3: TGTGCCAGCAGTCTTAGCGGGACGGACCAAGAGACCCAGTACTTC.

In its sample, this clone was seen once. The V gene is TRBV4-2, the J gene TRBJ1-5; D may be TRBD1 (5 bases). The V end was cut by 0 bases, the J end by 0 bases, with 12 bases between. CDR3 length: 17 residues. The germline V gene has CDR1 LGHNA and CDR2 YNFKEQ. CDR3 nucleotide sequence: TGTGCCAGCAGCCAAGATGTGTACAGGAATAGCAATCAGCCCCAGCATTTT. Residues: CASSQDVYRNSNQPQHF.

This clone was detected only a few times. The chain carries TRBV25-1 and TRBJ2-7; D possibly corresponds to TRBD1 (5 bases). Deletions cut 5 bases from V and 7 bases from J, with 21 bases between. The CDR3 runs 15 residues. Germline CDR1 and CDR2: MGHDK and SYGVNS. The CDR3 coding sequence is TGTGCCAGCAGTTCGGAATGGGGCAGCTTGGGGGAGCAGTACTTC. Its translation is CASSSEWGSLGEQYF.

The CDR3 nucleotides read TGTGCCTGGAGTGAGTTTGAGCGGTTGAACACTGAAGCTTTCTTT. Protein sequence: CAWSEFERLNTEAFF. The chain is built from TRBV30 and TRBJ1-1; no clear D. The CDR3 consists of 15 residues. CDR1 GTSNPN and CDR2 SVGIG come from the germline V gene (reference sequence). The V and J ends lost 1 base and 0 bases respectively, with 12 bases between them.

The chain employs TRBV29-1 and TRBJ2-3, with TRBD1 matching over 7 bases. V dropped 3 bases and J dropped 11; count of bases not matched to a gene: 11. From germline, CDR1 is SQVTM and CDR2 ANQGSEA. CDR3 length: 13 residues. The CDR3 protein is CSVEGDRLQGQYF. The CDR3 DNA reads TGCAGCGTTGAGGGGGACAGACTCCAGGGGCAGTATTTT.

V and J are TRBV7-2 and TRBJ2-3, with 16 positions matching TRBD2. Per germline, CDR1 SGHTA and CDR2 FQGNSA. The CDR3 is made up of 19 amino acids. V dropped 3 bases and J dropped 5; count of bases not matched to a gene: 11. The CDR3 protein is CASSFGTSGRARLKDTQYF. For the CDR3, the DNA is TGTGCCAGCAGCTTCGGGACTAGCGGGAGGGCCCGATTAAAAGATACGCAGTATTTT.

J is TRBJ2-4 and V is TRBV11-2; 9 bases align to TRBD2. The V and J ends lost 4 bases and 0 bases, in that order; junction bases with no gene match: 1. The CDR3 length is 15 residues. Germline V CDR1 and CDR2: SGHAT, FQNNGV. The CDR3 sequence is CASSSSGVAKNIQYF. In DNA form, the CDR3 reads TGTGCCAGCAGCTCTAGCGGGGTAGCCAAAAACATTCAGTACTTC.

CDR3 nucleotides: TGTGCCAGCAGTTCGGAGGCGGTCACAGATACGCAGTATTTT. As protein: CASSSEAVTDTQYF. The V and J genes are TRBV2 and TRBJ2-3; D perhaps matches TRBD2 (5 bases). The CDR3 length is 14 residues. Deletions cut 5 bases from V and 2 bases from J, with 11 bases between. In germline, CDR1 is SNHLY, CDR2 FYNNEI.

This clone came up a few times. This chain joins TRBV7-2 and TRBJ1-2; a weak D match, TRBD1 (5 bases). Germline-derived CDR1 and CDR2 are SGHTA and FQGNSA. This CDR3 has 11 residues. V was trimmed by 8 bases and J by 8 bases, leaving 12 bases between them. Written as DNA, the CDR3 is TGTGCCAGCGGTGGGGCGGGAGGCTACACCTTC. It specifies CASGGAGGYTF.

This chain joins TRBV27 and TRBJ1-2, with 8 bases identical to TRBD1. The CDR3 covers 14 residues. V was pared by 7 bases and J by 8 bases, with 12 bases of the junction left unmatched. In germline, CDR1 is MNHEY, CDR2 SMNVEV (reference sequence). Written as DNA, the CDR3 is TGTGCCAGCACACTAGCGGGGGGGACAGGCGGCTACACCTTC. It yields the protein CASTLAGGTGGYTF.

The chain carries TRBV19 and TRBJ2-3; TRBD1 might be the D (6 bases). V was clipped by 3 bases and J by 4 bases, with 23 bases between them. The germline V gene has CDR1 LNHDA and CDR2 SQIVND (reference sequence). The CDR3 extends over 18 amino acids. The CDR3 spells CASSIQGPRGSAADTQYF. In DNA, the CDR3 is TGTGCCAGTAGTATTCAGGGGCCAAGGGGTTCAGCAGCAGATACGCAGTATTTT.

The CDR3 DNA sequence: TGTGCCAGCAGCTTATTTGGTACGGGACTAGCGGGAGTTTACGAGCAGTACTTC. This encodes CASSLFGTGLAGVYEQYF. The gene calls are TRBV11-2 and TRBJ2-7; 14 bases align to TRBD2. Germline V CDR1 and CDR2: SGHAT, FQNNGV. This CDR3 comprises 18 residues. J was trimmed by 4 bases and V by 2 bases; bases with no gene match: 10.

The chain recombines TRBV18 with TRBJ2-6; D is uncertain. CDR3 length: 17 amino acids. The ends were cut back, 1 base at V and 0 bases at J, with 10 bases in the middle. Germline V gives CDR1 KGHSH, CDR2 LQKENI. The CDR3 region has the DNA TGTGCCAGCTCACCACAAGAGGTTTTCTCTGGGGCCAACGTCCTGACTTTC. Amino acids: CASSPQEVFSGANVLTF.